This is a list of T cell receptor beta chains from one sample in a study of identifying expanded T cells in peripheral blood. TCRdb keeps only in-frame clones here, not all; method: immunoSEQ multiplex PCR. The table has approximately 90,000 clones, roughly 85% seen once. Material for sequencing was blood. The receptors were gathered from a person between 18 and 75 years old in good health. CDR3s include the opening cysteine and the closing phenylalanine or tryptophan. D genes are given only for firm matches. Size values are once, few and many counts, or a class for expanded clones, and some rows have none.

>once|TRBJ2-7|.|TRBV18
TGTGCCAGCTCATTCGACAGGACCTACGAGCAGTACTTC
CASSFDRTYEQYF
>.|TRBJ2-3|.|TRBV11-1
TGTGCCAGCAGCTTAGGGCTGGGGGATACGCAGTATTTT
CASSLGLGDTQYF
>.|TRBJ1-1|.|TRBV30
TGTGCCTGGGGGGCAGGGGTCGTGAGGACTGAAGCTTTCTTT
CAWGAGVVRTEAFF
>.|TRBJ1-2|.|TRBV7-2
TGTGCCAGCAGCTTATGGGGCAATGGAGCAAACTATGGCTACACCTTC
CASSLWGNGANYGYTF
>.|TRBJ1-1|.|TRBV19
TGTGCCAGTAGTAGGAAGGGCGGGACTGAAGCTTTCTTT
CASSRKGGTEAFF
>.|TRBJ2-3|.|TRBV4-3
TGCGCCAGCAGCCAAGATTTGCTGGCCGGAGGGACCCCCACAGATACGCAGTATTTT
CASSQDLLAGGTPTDTQYF
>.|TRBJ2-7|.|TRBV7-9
TGTGCCAGCAGCTTCCAGGCAGCCTCCTACGAGCAGTACTTC
CASSFQAASYEQYF
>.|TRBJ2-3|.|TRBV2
TGTGCCAGCAGTGACCAGACAGGTACGCAGTATTTT
CASSDQTGTQYF
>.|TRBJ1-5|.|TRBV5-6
TGTGCCAGCTCATCGGGGGGATCTCATGAGCCCCAGCATTTT
CASSSGGSHEPQHF
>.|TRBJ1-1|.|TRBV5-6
TGTGCCAGCAGTCTCGGGACGTTGAACACTGAAGCTTTCTTT
CASSLGTLNTEAFF
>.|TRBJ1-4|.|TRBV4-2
TGTGCCAGCAGCCATCCCCTGAGGGGGATTAATGAAAAACTGTTTTTT
CASSHPLRGINEKLFF
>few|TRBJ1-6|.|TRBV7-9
TGTGCCAGCAGCTTAGCCGATTCACCCCTCCACTTT
CASSLADSPLHF
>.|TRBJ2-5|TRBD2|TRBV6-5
TGTGCCAGCAGTTACAGAAAACTAGCGGGGGGGGAGACCCAGTACTTC
CASSYRKLAGGETQYF
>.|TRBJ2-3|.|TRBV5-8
TGTGCCACGCTAGGCACAGATACGCAGTATTTT
CATLGTDTQYF
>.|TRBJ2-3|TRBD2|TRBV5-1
TGCGCCAGCAGCTTGGCCGTTAGCGGGCGCACAGATACGCAGTATTTT
CASSLAVSGRTDTQYF
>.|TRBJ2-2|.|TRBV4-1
TGCGCCAGCAGCCGGGATCCGGGGTCGAACACCGGGGAGCTGTTTTTT
CASSRDPGSNTGELFF
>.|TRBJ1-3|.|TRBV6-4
TGTGCCAGCAGTGAATCGTGGGGCTCTGGAAACACCATATATTTT
CASSESWGSGNTIYF
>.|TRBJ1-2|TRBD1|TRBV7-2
TGTGCCAGCAGCGGGCTGACAGGGTGGAATGGCTACACCTTC
CASSGLTGWNGYTF
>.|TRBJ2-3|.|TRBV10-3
TGTGCCACTTCAAAACCCAGCACAGATACGCAGTATTTT
CATSKPSTDTQYF
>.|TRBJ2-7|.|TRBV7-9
TGTGCCAGCAGCTTAGAATGGGAGTACGAGCAGTACTTC
CASSLEWEYEQYF
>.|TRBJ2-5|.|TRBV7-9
TGTGCCAGCAGCCATGACGGCCGAGAGACCCAGTACTTC
CASSHDGRETQYF
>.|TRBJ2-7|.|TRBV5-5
TGTGCCAGCAGCTTGGCGCCCGTAGTTCCGGGACCGGCGGTCTACGAGCAGTACTTC
CASSLAPVVPGPAVYEQYF
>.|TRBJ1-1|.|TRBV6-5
TGTGCCAGCGTATACGACACTGAAGCTTTCTTT
CASVYDTEAFF
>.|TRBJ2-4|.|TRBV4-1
TGCGCCAGCAGCCAAGGGGTATTAGCCAAAAACATTCAGTACTTC
CASSQGVLAKNIQYF
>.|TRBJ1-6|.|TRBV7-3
TGTGCCAGCAGCCGGATGTCTTATAATTCACCCCTCCACTTT
CASSRMSYNSPLHF
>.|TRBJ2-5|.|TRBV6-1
TGTGCCAGCATCCTCAGACTACAAGAGACCCAGTACTTC
CASILRLQETQYF
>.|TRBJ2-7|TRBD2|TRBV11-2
TGTGCCAGCAGCTGGACGACTAGCGGTACCTACGAGCAGTACTTC
CASSWTTSGTYEQYF
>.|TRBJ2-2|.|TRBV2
TGTGCCAGCAGTGTGACAGCCATTTTCGGGGAGCTGTTTTTT
CASSVTAIFGELFF
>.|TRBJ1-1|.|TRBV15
TGTGCCACCAGCAGAGATCGCAAGGGGGGTGAAGCTTTCTTT
CATSRDRKGGEAFF
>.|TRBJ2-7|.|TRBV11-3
TGTGCCAGCAGTTCGAGGAATCCGGGGCCGACCTACGAGCAGTACTTC
CASSSRNPGPTYEQYF
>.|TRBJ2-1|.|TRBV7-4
TGTGCCAGCAGCTTATCCGGGAGCTCCTACAATGAGCAGTTCTTC
CASSLSGSSYNEQFF
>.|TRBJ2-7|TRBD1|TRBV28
TGTGCCAGCAGTTTATTGGGGACAGGGGGCTACGAGCAGTACTTC
CASSLLGTGGYEQYF
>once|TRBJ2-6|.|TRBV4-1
TGCGCCAGCAGCCAAGACACAGGGTTTATCGTCCTGACTTTC
CASSQDTGFIVLTF
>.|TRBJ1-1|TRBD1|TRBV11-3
TGTGCCAGCAGGGGGACAGGGATGAACACTGAAGCTTTCTTT
CASRGTGMNTEAFF
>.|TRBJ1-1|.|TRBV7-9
TGTGCCAGCACCCCAGGGACCAGGGCGAACACTGAAGCTTTCTTT
CASTPGTRANTEAFF
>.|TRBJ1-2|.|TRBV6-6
TGTGCCAGCAGTTCCTATCCGGGACTCTATGGCTACACCTTC
CASSSYPGLYGYTF
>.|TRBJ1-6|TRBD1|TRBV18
TGTGCCAGCTCACCTCGGACAGGGTATAATTCACCCCTCCACTTT
CASSPRTGYNSPLHF
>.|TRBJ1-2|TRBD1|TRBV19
TGTGCCAGTAGTTTCTCTCCGGGACAGGGTAATGGCTACACCTTC
CASSFSPGQGNGYTF
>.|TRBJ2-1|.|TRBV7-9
TGTGCCAGCAGCCCGAAATACAATGAGCAGTTCTTC
CASSPKYNEQFF
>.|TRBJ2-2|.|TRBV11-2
TGTGCCAGCAGCAGATTAGGCACTCCGGGCACCGGGGAGCTGTTTTTT
CASSRLGTPGTGELFF
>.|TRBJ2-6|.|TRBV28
TGTGCCAGCAGTTTGGAAGGAGGTTGGTCATCTGGGGCCAACGTCCTGACTTTC
CASSLEGGWSSGANVLTF
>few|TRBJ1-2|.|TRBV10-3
TGTGCCATCAGTAAACAGGGAGACTACTATGGCTACACCTTC
CAISKQGDYYGYTF
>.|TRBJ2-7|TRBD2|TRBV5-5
TGTGCCAGCAGCTATAGCGGGCGGTCTTACGAGCAGTACTTC
CASSYSGRSYEQYF
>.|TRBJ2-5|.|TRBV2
TGTGCCAGCAGTTTACAGGGATCCGAGGAGACCCAGTACTTC
CASSLQGSEETQYF
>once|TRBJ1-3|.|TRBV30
TGTGCCTGGAGTGTACGAGGTTATCTCCTCTCTGGAAACACCATATATTTT
CAWSVRGYLLSGNTIYF
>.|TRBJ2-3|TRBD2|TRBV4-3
TGCGCCAGCAGCCAAGATCCCCCCCCTAGCGGGGGGTCAGATACGCAGTATTTT
CASSQDPPPSGGSDTQYF
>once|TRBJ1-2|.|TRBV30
TGTGCCTGGAAAAACGGGGGCGAGCGCTACACCTTC
CAWKNGGERYTF
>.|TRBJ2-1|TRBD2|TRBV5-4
TGTGCCAGCAGCCCGGGAGGCGGGGCCCTCCCCTACAATGAGCAGTTCTTC
CASSPGGGALPYNEQFF
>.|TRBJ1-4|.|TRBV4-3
TGCGCCAGCAGCCTCCGGGGGGGATCTAATGAAAAACTGTTTTTT
CASSLRGGSNEKLFF
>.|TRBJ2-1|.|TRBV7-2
TGTGCCAGCAGCTTAGCCCTACCAGGGTCAGGGCAGTTCTTC
CASSLALPGSGQFF
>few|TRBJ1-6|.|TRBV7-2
TGTGCCAGCAGCATAGCGCGGCCTGCACCCCTCCACTTT
CASSIARPAPLHF
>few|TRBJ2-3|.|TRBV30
TGTGCCTGGAGTAAAAACACAGATACGCAGTATTTT
CAWSKNTDTQYF
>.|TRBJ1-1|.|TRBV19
TGTGCCAGTAGCATATACGGACCGCCGAACACTGAAGCTTTCTTT
CASSIYGPPNTEAFF
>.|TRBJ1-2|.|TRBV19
TGTGCCAGTATGGAAGACCGTACCGAATATCGAGGCTACACCTTC
CASMEDRTEYRGYTF
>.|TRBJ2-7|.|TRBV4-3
TGCGCCAGCAGCCAAGTAGGGTTTGGGGAGCAGTACTTC
CASSQVGFGEQYF
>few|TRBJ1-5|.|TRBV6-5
TGTGCCAGCCCGCTCCGGGGGGAGGACAATCAGCCCCAGCATTTT
CASPLRGEDNQPQHF
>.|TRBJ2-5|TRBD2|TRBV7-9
TGTGCCAGCAGCTTCTCGCTAGCGGGGGGTCATCGAGAGACCCAGTACTTC
CASSFSLAGGHRETQYF
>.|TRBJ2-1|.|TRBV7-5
TGTGCCAGAAGCTCCCATCGGCGGGGGGGCCCCAATGAGCAGTTCTTC
CARSSHRRGGPNEQFF
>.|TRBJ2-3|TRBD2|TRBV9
TGTGCCAGCAGCGTTCCCTCCAAGCCGGGACTAGAGGACGATACGCAGTATTTT
CASSVPSKPGLEDDTQYF
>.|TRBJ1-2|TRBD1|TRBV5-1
TGCGCCAGCAGCCAAAGGGACAGGGGGAAGGATAACTATGGCTACACCTTC
CASSQRDRGKDNYGYTF